The clone carrying this T cell receptor (beta chain) came up a few times. With V trimmed by 2 bases and J by 4 bases, 8 bases remained unmatched. Germline V gene lookup returns CDR1 GTSNPN and CDR2 SVGIG (reference sequence). The CDR3 runs to 15 residues. This entry belongs to a study of blood T cell repertoires in COVID-19. In the authors' workflow: Counts of nucleated cells, estimated from reference gene primer amplification, were obtained. This table comes from immunoSEQ multiplex PCR, and its TCRdb copy is limited to in-frame clones, with some not included. The V and J calls and clone size come from that table; D and trimming were worked out from the DNA. The sample holds approximately 200,000 clones, about 85% seen once.

Sequenced: PBMCs or T cells enriched from blood (not recorded which). V gene TRBV30 combines with J gene TRBJ2-7, with 10 bases fitting TRBD2. This receptor was obtained from a man between 40 and 49 years old who had recovered from COVID-19. CDR3 DNA: TGTGCCTGGAGTCCGACGACTAGCGGGTCTTACGAGCAGTACTTC. Translating gives CAWSPTTSGSYEQYF.